These T cell receptor beta chains were read from a single sample in a study of high-grade serous ovarian cancer treatment subgroups. Assay: immunoSEQ multiplex PCR; the TCRdb copy retains only in-frame clones and omits some. Among roughly 10,000 clones, about 88% were seen once, and the ten largest hold around 1.7%. Sample: tumor tissue. These receptors originate from a human donor with high-grade serous ovarian cancer. Both conserved end residues are part of each CDR3. The order of the fields is V gene, D gene, CDR3 length, J gene, clone size, CDR3 protein, CDR3 DNA. The D gene is left open where the match is weak. Rows give clone size only sometimes, using once, few, many, or a class for an expanded clone.

TRBV19	TRBD2	18	TRBJ2-1	-	CASSIWTSGRAGEHEQFF	TGTGCCAGTAGTATCTGGACTAGCGGGAGGGCTGGAGAACATGAGCAGTTCTTC
TRBV6-5	-	14	TRBJ2-1	-	CASSYLDGYNEQFF	TGTGCCAGCAGTTACCTGGACGGCTACAATGAGCAGTTCTTC
TRBV18	-	14	TRBJ2-5	once	CASSPQRTEETQYF	TGTGCCAGCTCACCACAACGGACAGAAGAGACCCAGTACTTC
TRBV5-1	-	12	TRBJ2-2	-	CASSLDPGELFF	TGCGCCAGCAGCTTGGACCCCGGGGAGCTGTTTTTT
TRBV27	TRBD2	14	TRBJ2-7	-	CASRGAGEGYEQYF	TGTGCCAGCAGGGGAGCGGGAGAAGGCTACGAGCAGTACTTC
TRBV6-5	-	14	TRBJ2-5	once	CASSYSAYQETQYF	TGTGCCAGCAGTTACTCGGCGTACCAAGAGACCCAGTACTTC
TRBV28	TRBD2	15	TRBJ2-3	-	CASGTSGTKTDTQYF	TGTGCCAGCGGGACTAGCGGGACTAAAACAGATACGCAGTATTTT
TRBV5-4	-	15	TRBJ1-6	-	CASSLGTRANSPLHF	TGTGCCAGCAGCTTGGGGACAAGAGCCAATTCACCCCTCCACTTT
TRBV10-3	-	15	TRBJ2-2	-	CAISESRVDTGELFF	TGTGCCATCAGTGAGTCCAGGGTCGACACCGGGGAGCTGTTTTTT
TRBV7-8	-	12	TRBJ1-2	-	CASSLVGSGYTF	TGTGCCAGCAGCTTAGTGGGGTCTGGCTACACCTTC
TRBV7-6	TRBD1	15	TRBJ1-1	-	CASSLKGGQYTEAFF	TGTGCCAGCAGCTTAAAAGGGGGACAGTACACTGAAGCTTTCTTT
TRBV11-2	-	12	TRBJ2-7	-	CASSRQGSEQYF	TGTGCCAGCAGCCGCCAGGGCTCCGAGCAGTACTTC
TRBV10-3	-	14	TRBJ1-2	once	CAISRDGFNYGYTF	TGTGCCATCAGTAGGGACGGATTTAACTATGGCTACACCTTC
TRBV30	TRBD1	15	TRBJ1-2	-	CAWSVSGGEVYGYTF	TGTGCCTGGAGTGTATCAGGGGGCGAAGTCTATGGCTACACCTTC
TRBV4-1	-	17	TRBJ1-5	few	CASSQVEGVQSNQPQHF	TGCGCCAGCAGCCAAGTTGAAGGCGTACAGAGCAATCAGCCCCAGCATTTT
TRBV30	TRBD2	14	TRBJ2-1	-	CAWSVTSGWDEQFF	TGTGCCTGGAGTGTCACTAGCGGTTGGGATGAGCAGTTCTTC
TRBV7-3	-	13	TRBJ2-2	-	CASSLGGTGELFF	TGTGCCAGCAGCTTAGGGGGCACCGGGGAGCTGTTTTTT